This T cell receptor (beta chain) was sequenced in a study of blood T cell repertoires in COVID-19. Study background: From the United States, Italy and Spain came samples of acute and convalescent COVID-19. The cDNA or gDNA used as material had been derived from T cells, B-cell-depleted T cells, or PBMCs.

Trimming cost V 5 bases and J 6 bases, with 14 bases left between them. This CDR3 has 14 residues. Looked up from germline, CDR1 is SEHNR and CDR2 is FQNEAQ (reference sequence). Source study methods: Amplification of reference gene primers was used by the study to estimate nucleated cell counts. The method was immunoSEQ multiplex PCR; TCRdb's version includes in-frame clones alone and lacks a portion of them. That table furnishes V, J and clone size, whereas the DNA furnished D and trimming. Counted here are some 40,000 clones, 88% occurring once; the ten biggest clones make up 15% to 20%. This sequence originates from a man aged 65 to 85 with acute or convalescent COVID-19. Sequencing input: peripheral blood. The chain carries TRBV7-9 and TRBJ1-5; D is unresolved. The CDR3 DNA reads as TGTGCCAGCAGCGTCGAAGGAGTCGGTCAGCCCCAGCATTTT. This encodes CASSVEGVGQPQHF.